These 17 T cell receptor beta chains were all obtained from the same sample, sequenced in a study of cytotoxic CD8 clonotypes in ibrutinib-treated CLL. Repertoires were generated with immunoSEQ multiplex PCR, while TCRdb's copy carries only in-frame clones and drops some. Counted here are 200,000 or so clones, approximately 70% occurring once; the ten biggest clones make up approximately 5.9%. Sequenced material: PBMCs, taken after 12 months of ibrutinib treatment. All receptors derive from a human donor with chronic lymphocytic leukemia.

The V gene is TRBV30, the J gene TRBJ1-5; no reliable D call. Looked up from germline, CDR1 is GTSNPN and CDR2 is SVGIG (reference sequence). The germline V and J ends were trimmed by 0 bases and 4 bases, with 7 bases remaining between them. The CDR3 is 13 amino acids. As DNA, the CDR3 is TGTGCCTGGAGTGTAAATCGAAATCAGCCCCAGCATTTT. Its translation: CAWSVNRNQPQHF.

The chain is built from TRBV11-3 and TRBJ1-1; TRBD1 might be the D (6 bases). This CDR3 comprises 15 residues. In germline, CDR1 is SGHNT, CDR2 YENEEA. The V gene lost 0 bases and the J gene lost 7 bases, with 15 bases spanning the gap. This CDR3 reads CASSLDSTGLVEAFF. In nucleotides, the CDR3 is TGTGCCAGCAGCTTAGACTCCACAGGGTTGGTTGAAGCTTTCTTT.

The chain combines TRBV7-9 with TRBJ2-3; D not resolved. This CDR3 spans 11 amino acids. Germline V gene lookup returns CDR1 SEHNR and CDR2 FQNEAQ (reference sequence). V shed 0 bases and J shed 5 bases, with 0 bases lying between them. CDR3 DNA: TGTGCCAGCAGCTTAGCAGATACGCAGTATTTT. It translates to CASSLADTQYF. Variable domain in full (rest from reference TRBV7-9 and TRBJ2-3): DTGVSQNPRHKITKRGQNVTFRCDPISEHNRLYWYRQTLGQGPEFLTYFQNEAQLEKSRLLSDRFSAERPKGSFSTLEIQRTEQGDSAMYLCASSLADTQYFGPGTRLTVL.

This chain joins TRBV27 and TRBJ1-1; D is perhaps TRBD1 (6 bases). Germline values: CDR1 MNHEY, CDR2 SMNVEV (reference sequence). Deletions cut 6 bases from V and 11 bases from J, with 16 bases between. There are 12 residues in the CDR3. This chain's CDR3 is CASSPRGALAFF. The DNA for the CDR3 is TGTGCCAGCAGCCCTCGGGGGGCCCTGGCTTTCTTT.

The V call is TRBV29-1, the J call TRBJ2-7, with D uncertain. With 6 bases removed from V and 4 bases from J, the gap between germline ends came to 10 bases. Germline assignment: CDR1 SQVTM and CDR2 ANQGSEA. The CDR3 extends over 11 amino acids. CDR3 sequence reads: CSVASGYEQYF. The CDR3 DNA is TGCAGCGTCGCCTCAGGTTACGAGCAGTACTTC.

V and J are TRBV2 and TRBJ1-5; D gene unclear. Germline lookup yields CDR1 SNHLY and CDR2 FYNNEI. The CDR3 loop spans 13 amino acids. V was shortened by 10 bases and J by 3 bases, with 13 bases between the two germline ends. CDR3 sequence (DNA): TGTGCCACCAAGGAAACAGCCAATCAGCCCCAGCATTTT. Amino acid sequence: CATKETANQPQHF.

The chain is built from TRBV5-1 and TRBJ1-3; unclear D gene. The CDR3 consists of 15 residues. The V end lost 0 bases, the J end lost 3 bases, and 10 bases lay between the germline ends. Germline values: CDR1 SGHRS, CDR2 YFSETQ. The CDR3 bases are TGCGCCAGCAGCTTGGGAAGGAGGGATGGAAACACCATATATTTT. This codes for CASSLGRRDGNTIYF.

This chain connects TRBV29-1 to TRBJ2-1, with D unclear. The CDR3 is made up of 12 amino acids. CDR1 and CDR2 (germline): SQVTM, ANQGSEA. V was trimmed by 6 bases and J by 7 bases, leaving 13 bases between them. For the CDR3, the DNA is TGCAGCGTAACACTGGGGAAGAATGAGCAGTTCTTC. Encoded protein: CSVTLGKNEQFF.

The CDR3: CASSQSHRQGITDTQYF. CDR3 DNA: TGCGCCAGCAGCCAATCGCACCGCCAGGGTATCACAGATACGCAGTATTTT. The chain uses TRBV4-3 and TRBJ2-3; TRBD1 might be the D (5 bases). CDR1 is LGHNA and CDR2 is YSLEER in the germline V gene. Trimming stripped 2 bases from V and 2 bases from J, with 17 bases between. The CDR3 has 17 residues.

In its sample, this clone was seen a few times. The DNA for the CDR3 is TGTGCCAGCAGCTTTCTCAGGCAGAACACTGAAGCTTTCTTT. This gives the protein CASSFLRQNTEAFF. V and J are TRBV7-8 and TRBJ1-1; D not resolved. The CDR3 runs 14 residues. Germline values: CDR1 SGHVS, CDR2 FQNEAQ. The V gene lost 3 bases and the J gene lost 1 base, with 9 bases spanning the gap.

The chain recombines TRBV6-5 with TRBJ2-1, with D perhaps TRBD1 or TRBD2 (6 bases each). Germline V CDR1 and CDR2: MNHEY, SVGAGI. The CDR3 extends over 16 amino acids. Trimming shortened V by 2 bases and J by 6 bases, and 17 bases separated the two germline ends. The CDR3 here is CASSYRVPGAGNEQFF. CDR3 nucleotide sequence: TGTGCCAGCAGTTACAGGGTCCCGGGGGCCGGCAATGAGCAGTTCTTC.

The gene calls are TRBV7-9 and TRBJ1-5; TRBD1 matches at 10 bases. The CDR3 runs 15 residues. Germline V gives CDR1 SEHNR, CDR2 FQNEAQ (reference sequence). The V gene end was trimmed by 1 base and the J gene end by 5 bases; junction bases not matched to a gene: 2. The CDR3 here is CASSLVGTGDQPQHF. The DNA for the CDR3 is TGTGCCAGCAGCTTAGTCGGGACAGGGGATCAGCCCCAGCATTTT.

The V and J genes are TRBV28 and TRBJ2-7; D is perhaps TRBD1 or TRBD2 (5 bases each). CDR3 length: 12 amino acids. From germline, CDR1 is MDHEN and CDR2 SYDVKM. V was clipped by 6 bases and J by 9 bases, with 15 bases between them. The CDR3 DNA reads as TGTGCCAGCAGCCTTCTTAGGGACGGGCAGTACTTC. Translation gives CASSLLRDGQYF.

The CDR3 region has the DNA TGTGCCAGCAGCAGAAATACAGCGAGCTATGGCTACACCTTC. It yields the protein CASSRNTASYGYTF. This sequence joins TRBV11-2 and TRBJ1-2, with D hard to call. V dropped 5 bases and J dropped 4 bases, with 14 bases sitting between them. Germline CDR1 is SGHAT and CDR2 is FQNNGV. This CDR3 spans 14 amino acids.

This chain uses TRBV13 with TRBJ1-2; no clear D gene. Germline CDR1 is PRHDT and CDR2 is FYEKMQ (reference sequence). CDR3 length: 14 residues. Trimming left V 5 bases short and J 3 bases short, with 13 bases between. The DNA of the CDR3 is TGTGCCAGCAGCCCTGGACTGAATCACTATGGCTACACCTTC. Protein sequence: CASSPGLNHYGYTF.

This clone came up a few times. The rearrangement links TRBV19 to TRBJ2-1; 7 nucleotides match TRBD1. The V gene end was trimmed by 7 bases and the J gene end by 9 bases; junction bases not matched to a gene: 12. The CDR3 runs 14 residues. Germline V CDR1 and CDR2: LNHDA, SQIVND (reference sequence). The CDR3 DNA reads as TGTGCCAGTAAATCGATCGACAGGGCAGGTGAGCAGTTCTTC. Encoded protein: CASKSIDRAGEQFF.

The genes are TRBV4-2 and TRBJ1-5, with TRBD1 matching 10 bases. Germline-derived CDR1 and CDR2 are LGHNA and YNFKEQ. Germline trimming cut 1 base from V and 7 bases from J; bases unmatched to any gene: 13. There are 18 residues in the CDR3. CDR3 residues: CASSQGRDRGSFSQPQHF. In nucleotides, the CDR3 is TGTGCCAGCAGCCAAGGTCGGGACAGGGGTTCTTTCTCCCAGCCCCAGCATTTT.